This T cell receptor (beta chain) is drawn from a study of OX40 agonist ivuxolimab in advanced cancers. At the level of the study: Patients were dosed intravenously with ivuxolimab at 0.01 to 10 mg/kg every 2 weeks. Each dose-escalation patient presented with hepatocellular carcinoma, melanoma, renal cell or head and neck cancer.

Method: immunoSEQ multiplex PCR; TCRdb's copy keeps in-frame clones and lacks some. The table lists 15,000 to 20,000 clones, about 88% of them singletons. In this sample, this clone turned up once. The antigen is unknown. The V gene lost 2 bases and the J gene lost 8 bases, with 4 bases spanning the gap. Germline V lookup: CDR1 SGHNT, CDR2 YYREEE (reference sequence). The CDR3 extends over 10 amino acids. Study results and caveats: There was clonal expansion of CD4+ and CD8+ blood T cells by week 6 at 0.1 to 3.0 mg/kg.

The starting material was CD4+ or CD8+ T cells sorted from blood, obtained in a trial of the OX40 agonist ivuxolimab. The J gene is TRBJ1-2, the V gene TRBV5-4; D not resolved. The source of this sequence is an adult with an advanced solid tumor such as melanoma, head and neck, liver or kidney cancer. CDR3 in DNA: TGTGCCAGCAGCTTCAGGGGCTACACCTTC. Translating gives CASSFRGYTF.